The next 3 T cell receptor beta chains were all read from a single sample in a study of blood T cell repertoires in COVID-19. Using immunoSEQ multiplex PCR, the repertoire was profiled, and TCRdb retains in-frame clones only, with some absent. The table includes about 61,000 clones, approximately 80% detected once. The sequenced sample consisted of peripheral blood. The receptor source for this set is a man at least 80 years old with active or convalescent COVID-19.

This chain connects TRBV18 to TRBJ1-2, with 8 bases aligning to TRBD1. CDR3 length equals 15 residues. Losses at the gene ends were 3 bases for V and 7 bases for J; bases not matched to a gene: 10. Germline loops: CDR1 KGHSH, CDR2 LQKENI. This chain's CDR3 is CASSPPLDRGSGYTF. Here the CDR3 DNA reads TGTGCCAGCTCACCTCCCCTCGACAGGGGAAGTGGCTACACCTTC.

This clone has only a few counts. The J gene is TRBJ1-2, the V gene TRBV28, with D perhaps matching TRBD1 (6 bases). Trimming cost V 5 bases and J 2 bases, with 12 bases left between them. The germline V gene encodes CDR1 MDHEN and CDR2 SYDVKM. CDR3 length equals 14 residues. The CDR3, as DNA: TGTGCCAGCAGTCGGACAGATAACAACTATGGCTACACCTTC. Translated: CASSRTDNNYGYTF.

This chain joins TRBV5-4 and TRBJ2-2; 16 bases agree with TRBD2. CDR1 SGHNT and CDR2 YYREEE come from the germline V gene (reference sequence). With V trimmed by 3 bases and J by 2 bases, 4 bases remained unmatched. The CDR3 totals 18 residues. This chain's CDR3 is CASSSGLAGGPNTGELFF. DNA for the CDR3: TGTGCCAGCAGCTCGGGACTAGCGGGAGGGCCAAACACCGGGGAGCTGTTTTTT.